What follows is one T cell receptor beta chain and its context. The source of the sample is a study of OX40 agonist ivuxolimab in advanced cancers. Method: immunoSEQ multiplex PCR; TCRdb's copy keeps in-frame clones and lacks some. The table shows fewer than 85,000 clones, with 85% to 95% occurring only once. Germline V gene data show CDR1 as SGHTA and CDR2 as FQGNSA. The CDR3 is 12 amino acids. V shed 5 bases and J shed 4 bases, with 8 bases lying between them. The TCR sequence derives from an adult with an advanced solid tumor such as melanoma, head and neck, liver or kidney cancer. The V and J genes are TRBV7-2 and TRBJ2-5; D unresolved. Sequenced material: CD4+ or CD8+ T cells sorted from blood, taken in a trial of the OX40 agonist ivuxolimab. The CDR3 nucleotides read TGTGCCAGCAGCCATAGACTAGAGACCCAGTACTTC. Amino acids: CASSHRLETQYF.